These T cell receptor beta chains were read from a single sample in a study of T cell responses to AZD1222 COVID-19 vaccine. Clones were sequenced by immunoSEQ multiplex PCR, and TCRdb holds only the in-frame ones, with some missing. Seen here are some 130,000 clones, approximately 90% observed once, and the top ten hold 20% to 25%. Sequenced material: peripheral blood, taken on day 0 of AZD1222 vaccination. Receptor source: an adult in good health. CDR3s include the opening cysteine and the closing phenylalanine or tryptophan. The D gene is left open where the match is weak. A clone size is listed for some rows: how often the clone was seen (once, few, many), or a class if it is expanded.

v_call,clone_size,cdr3_length,j_call,d_call,cdr3_nt,cdr3_aa
TRBV28,-,13,TRBJ1-2,-,TGTGCCAGCAACCTCTCAGGGGCTCATGGCTACACCTTC,CASNLSGAHGYTF
TRBV4-1,-,14,TRBJ1-1,-,TGCGCCAGCAGCCAAGTTATCCAAAACACTGAAGCTTTCTTT,CASSQVIQNTEAFF
TRBV7-3,-,15,TRBJ1-2,-,TGTGCCAGCAGCTTAAGCGGGGGGCGTAGCTATGGCTACACCTTC,CASSLSGGRSYGYTF
TRBV18,-,16,TRBJ2-1,-,TGTGCCAGCTCACCCGGATCTAGTTTGGGTAGAGGAGAGCAGTTCTTC,CASSPGSSLGRGEQFF
TRBV10-3,once,14,TRBJ2-1,-,TGTGCCATCAGTGAACAGGGACACTACAATGAGCAGTTCTTC,CAISEQGHYNEQFF
TRBV7-2,many,11,TRBJ2-7,-,TGTGCCAGCAGCCACACCAACGAGCAGTACTTC,CASSHTNEQYF
TRBV3-1/TRBV3-2,-,13,TRBJ2-1,TRBD1,TGTGCCAGCAGCCGGGACAGGGGGCCTGAGCAGTTCTTC,CASSRDRGPEQFF
TRBV10-3,-,18,TRBJ2-5,-,TGTGCCATCAGTCCCTTATGGGGTAGCGGTGGACGAGGAGAGACCCAGTACTTC,CAISPLWGSGGRGETQYF
TRBV7-9,-,14,TRBJ2-7,TRBD1,TGTGCCAGCAGCTGGACAGGGGCGACCTACGAGCAGTACTTC,CASSWTGATYEQYF
TRBV28,-,12,TRBJ1-2,-,TGTGCCAGCAGATATAACCTCTATGGCTACACCTTC,CASRYNLYGYTF
TRBV10-2,-,13,TRBJ2-7,TRBD2,TGCGCCAGCGACCGAACCCTAGCGGGCGAGCAGTACTTC,CASDRTLAGEQYF
TRBV28,few,14,TRBJ1-1,-,TGTGCCAGCAGTTTATCCGGGGGGTACACTGAAGCTTTCTTT,CASSLSGGYTEAFF
TRBV7-9,-,15,TRBJ2-1,TRBD1,TGTGCCAGCAGCCGAGGACAGGGGGCGTTGCATGAGCAGTTCTTC,CASSRGQGALHEQFF
TRBV9,-,18,TRBJ1-6,TRBD1,TGTGCCAGCAGCGTGACCACAGGGGGCGCCTCCTATAATTCACCCCTCCACTTT,CASSVTTGGASYNSPLHF
TRBV6-5,-,15,TRBJ1-1,-,TGTGCCAGCAGTTACTTCGGGACACCGAACACTGAAGCTTTCTTT,CASSYFGTPNTEAFF
TRBV6-5,-,15,TRBJ2-7,-,TGTGCCAGCAGCCGGAGGGGGCCCCGCTCCTACGAGCAGTACTTC,CASSRRGPRSYEQYF
TRBV27,-,14,TRBJ2-1,TRBD2,TGTGCCAGCAGCAAAAGCGGGGGGGCCTTTGAGCAGTTCTTC,CASSKSGGAFEQFF
TRBV10-2,-,15,TRBJ2-5,TRBD2,TGCGCCAGCAGTCGAATAGCGGGGGCCCAAGAGACCCAGTACTTC,CASSRIAGAQETQYF
TRBV10-3,-,14,TRBJ2-1,-,TGTGCCACCCTCTTCTCCAGGGGGGTAAGCGAGCAGTTCTTC,CATLFSRGVSEQFF
TRBV19,-,14,TRBJ2-7,-,TGTGCCAGTAGTATCACCGGGACCCCCCGCGAGCAGTACTTC,CASSITGTPREQYF
TRBV2,-,16,TRBJ1-4,-,TGTGCCAGCAGTGAGCCCGTGGGGCTGATTAATGAAAAACTGTTTTTT,CASSEPVGLINEKLFF
TRBV24-1,-,13,TRBJ1-2,-,TGTGCCACCAGTGATTTGGAGGGGAATGGCTACACCTTC,CATSDLEGNGYTF
TRBV6-5,once,13,TRBJ1-2,TRBD1,TGTGCCAGCAGAGCGGGACAGAACTATGGCTACACCTTC,CASRAGQNYGYTF
TRBV6-5,once,15,TRBJ1-6,-,TGTGCCAGCAGTTACTTCCGACAGTTCGATTCACCCCTCCACTTT,CASSYFRQFDSPLHF
TRBV7-9,-,13,TRBJ1-2,TRBD1,TGTGCCAGCAGCCGACAGGGGCGCTATGGCTACACCTTC,CASSRQGRYGYTF
TRBV27,-,17,TRBJ1-4,TRBD1,TGTGCCAGCAGTTCTTCCGTTACAGGGGTATGGGGTGAAAAACTGTTTTTT,CASSSSVTGVWGEKLFF
TRBV10-3,-,12,TRBJ1-4,-,TGTGCCATCAGTGATGTGAATGAAAAACTGTTTTTT,CAISDVNEKLFF